What follows are 3 T cell receptor beta chains derived from one specimen sequenced in a study of blood T cell repertoires in COVID-19 (dated by TCRdb to about 2020). Library construction relied on the immunoSEQ multiplex PCR assay. TCRdb took this table from immuneACCESS and kept in-frame rearrangements with V and J called. Such tables lack part of the clones; where checked against another copy, unresolved V genes explain under half of the gap, and the rest is unexplained. The sample table lists about 130,000 clones, 75% to 85% of them with a count of one. The ten largest clonotypes hold less than 5% of the sample. Sequencing input: peripheral blood. Receptors were obtained from a woman aged 65 to 85 with COVID-19, enrolled during active disease.

V gene TRBV30 combines with J gene TRBJ1-5, with a tentative D call TRBD1 (6 bases). The CDR3 has 14 amino acids. The germline V gene has CDR1 GTSNPN and CDR2 SVGIG (reference sequence). The V end was cut by 0 bases, the J end by 5 bases, with 11 bases between. The CDR3 spells CAWSVQGRDQPQHF. Here the CDR3 DNA reads TGTGCCTGGAGTGTACAGGGCAGGGATCAGCCCCAGCATTTT.

This clone showed up just once. This chain links TRBV28 with TRBJ1-1; no definite D call. Germline V lookup: CDR1 MDHEN, CDR2 SYDVKM. This CDR3 region has 11 residues. V lost 3 bases and J lost 10, with 9 bases in between. In DNA form, the CDR3 reads TGTGCCAGCAGTTTCGGGATGGGAGCTTTCTTT. Protein sequence: CASSFGMGAFF. Full variable domain (remainder filled in from reference TRBV28 and TRBJ1-1): DVKVTQSSRYLVKRTGEKVFLECVQDMDHENMFWYRQDPGLGLRLIYFSYDVKMKEKGDIPEGYSVSREKKERFSLILESASTNQTSMYLCASSFGMGAFFGQGTRLTVV.

The chain has TRBV5-4 and TRBJ2-1, with 9 bases that match TRBD2. V lost 0 bases, J lost 6 bases, and 4 bases stayed unmatched. This CDR3 is 15 amino acids long. Germline CDR1 SGHNT, CDR2 YYREEE (reference sequence). The CDR3 DNA sequence: TGTGCCAGCAGCTTGGGGGCGGGGGGGCCCAATGAGCAGTTCTTC. Translated: CASSLGAGGPNEQFF.